This TCR beta chain was found in a study of CD8 T cells in ankylosing spondylitis. Study findings and constraints: Disease-associated clones were reportedly significantly overrepresented in matched ankylosing spondylitis synovial fluid. For ankylosing spondylitis blood, a TCR beta motif of several highly homologous variants appeared characteristic.

The table lists this clonotype with a few counts. Its antigen is unknown. As the method for making TCR beta libraries, quantitative 5'-RACE with molecular barcodes was used. TCRdb re-called the 5' RACE reads with MiXCR, one entry per CDR3 protein. Of about 390,000 distinct CDR3 sequences listed, 20% to 25% were seen once; the top ten hold about a sixth. V lost 8 bases and J lost 0, with 10 bases in between. This CDR3 has 14 residues. Germline lookup yields CDR1 MDHEN and CDR2 SYDVKM. The TCR was taken from a male donor with ankylosing spondylitis. The specimen was blood, either unsorted or a sorted T cell fraction (not recorded which). The J gene is TRBJ1-4, the V gene TRBV28; TRBD1 might be the D (5 bases). CDR3 sequence (DNA): TGTGCCAGCGGCCTGACAGCAACTAATGAAAAACTGTTTTTT. Translating gives CASGLTATNEKLFF.